This T cell receptor beta chain derives from a study of blood T cell repertoires in COVID-19 (dated by TCRdb to 2018 to 2021). Regarding the research as a whole: Samples from collaborators originated in the United States, Italy and Spain and spanned both the acute and convalescent phases of COVID-19. The prospective study material was composed of cDNA or gDNA derived from T cells, B-cell-depleted T cells, or PBMCs. The repertoires were made available in a free public database intended to serve as a resource for research on the immune response to SARS-CoV-2. Samples were obtained from the ongoing ImmuneRACE study (first 160 participants) and from over 1,000 subjects provided by 6 global collaborators. A de-identified subject ID, COVID-19 status, age in years and sex were almost always included in the sample metadata. The dataset comprised deeply sampled blood TCRbeta repertoires from subjects exposed to, actively infected with, or recovered from COVID-19. HLA class I and class II types, where available, came from metadata supplied by the sample provider rather than from assay-based typing.

Whole blood was collected in K2EDTA tubes by collaborating institutions according to the institutions' own protocols. For TCRbeta analysis, collaborators shipped samples as frozen whole blood, isolated PBMCs, or DNA extracted from either of those sample types. A word on this clone: Its target antigen remains unknown. There are no base qualities to consult, and no much larger clone falls within one base.

V loses 3 bases of germline sequence and J loses 0 bases, and the interval between the two ends is 10 bases. The cysteine opens and the phenylalanine closes a CDR3 of 15 amino acids. Just CDR3 DNA is preserved here, 45 bases in frame from base 1. Taken from the germline V gene, the CDR1 and CDR2 loops are ENHRY and SYGVKD. TCRbeta CDR3 regions were amplified from genomic DNA by means of the immunoSEQ Assay, a bias-controlled multiplex PCR. The study's processing was this. Within the assay, amplification of reference gene primers was used to estimate how many nucleated cells each sample contained. Sequence reads were collapsed and filtered to measure the absolute abundance of every unique TCRbeta CDR3 rearrangement. For each sample, productive Simpson clonality was calculated as the square root of Simpson's diversity index across productive rearrangements. The immuneACCESS repertoire file appears here via TCRdb, limited to in-frame rearrangements. These files lack a portion of the clones; in checked studies, under half of the deficit traces to unresolved V genes, and the cause of the others is not known. The DNA was the basis for D and trimming; V, J and clone size are from that table. The sample table lists 140,000 to 150,000 clones, around 85% of them with a count of one. The ten largest clonotypes hold 2.5% to 3% of the sample.

What the authors observed across the whole study: How much clinical and demographic metadata was included differed by source and by participant, and the metadata was provided uncurated.

The receptor was derived from a woman aged 40 to 49 with active or convalescent COVID-19. Sequences were obtained from peripheral blood. Here the chain combines TRBV10-3 and TRBJ2-3, with the D gene not clear enough to name. The DNA sequence follows: TGTGCCATCAGTGATGGCGGCAATAGCACAGATACGCAGTATTTT. This gives the protein CAISDGGNSTDTQYF.